These 3 T cell receptor beta chains originate from one sample sequenced in a study of blood T cell repertoires in COVID-19. Profiled with immunoSEQ multiplex PCR; TCRdb holds only in-frame clones, not every one. Seen here are roughly 150,000 clones, roughly 93% observed once, and the top ten hold roughly 5%. The sequenced sample consisted of peripheral blood. The receptors stem from a man aged 18 to 30 with COVID-19, enrolled during active disease.

The chain employs TRBV9 and TRBJ2-7, with TRBD2 identical over 8 bases. The trim removed 3 bases at V and 4 bases at J, leaving 9 bases unmatched. The germline CDR1 and CDR2 sequences are SGDLS and YYNGEE. The CDR3 contains 15 residues. CDR3 sequence: CASSGSGTSLYEQYF. CDR3 coding DNA: TGTGCCAGCAGCGGATCCGGGACTAGTCTATACGAGCAGTACTTC.

J is TRBJ2-3 and V is TRBV4-1, with 8 bases matching TRBD2. From germline, CDR1 is MGHRA and CDR2 YSYEKL. The CDR3 length is 17 residues. Trimming at V came to 1 base and at J to 5 bases, leaving 11 bases not matched to a gene. CDR3 coding DNA: TGCGCCAGCAGCCAAGGTGCGGGCGGGAGGTGGGGAGATACGCAGTATTTT. Its protein product is CASSQGAGGRWGDTQYF.

The rearrangement links TRBV27 to TRBJ1-5; D is possibly TRBD1 (5 bases). V lost 5 bases, J lost 3 bases, and 11 bases lay in between. The germline CDR1 and CDR2 sequences are MNHEY and SMNVEV (reference sequence). This CDR3 comprises 14 residues. In nucleotides, the CDR3 is TGTGCCAGCAGTGCGACCAGGGACAATCAGCCCCAGCATTTT. Its protein product is CASSATRDNQPQHF.